A selection of T cell receptor beta chains follows, all from one sample in a study of blood T cell repertoires in COVID-19. Assay: immunoSEQ multiplex PCR; the TCRdb copy retains only in-frame clones and omits some. The profile shows 340,000 or so clones, about 86% of them singletons. Sequencing was performed on PBMCs or T cells enriched from blood (not recorded which). The source is a middle-aged woman with acute COVID-19. The conserved cysteine and the conserved F or W are not part of the CDR3 here. D genes are given only for firm matches. A clone size is listed for some rows: how often the clone was seen (once, few, many), or a class if it is expanded.

size,J,V,D,CDR3
NA,TRBJ1-5,TRBV7-9,NA,ASWPKTELNQPQH
NA,TRBJ2-2,TRBV7-2,TRBD1,ASSLTRDRGHAGELF
NA,TRBJ1-1,TRBV5-1,NA,ASSSFSGEMNTEAF
few,TRBJ2-3,TRBV7-2,TRBD2,ASSLAREGTRITDTQY
NA,TRBJ2-7,TRBV5-4,TRBD1,ASSLDFGQGAYEQY
NA,TRBJ2-3,TRBV4-1,NA,ASSPNGGKGTDTQY
NA,TRBJ2-7,TRBV11-2,NA,ASNSQGYEQY
NA,TRBJ1-6,TRBV10-3,TRBD1,AIREQGVGSPLH
many,TRBJ1-4,TRBV4-3,TRBD1,ASSQGVGTGNEKLF
NA,TRBJ2-3,TRBV7-2,NA,ASSPTLASDTQY
NA,TRBJ1-2,TRBV5-1,NA,ASSLTSRTNYGYT
NA,TRBJ2-1,TRBV10-3,NA,AISGERLYNEQF
NA,TRBJ1-1,TRBV9,NA,ASSVTAGAGTEAF
NA,TRBJ1-1,TRBV10-3,TRBD1,AINRQGEATEAF
NA,TRBJ2-3,TRBV9,NA,ASSASGGPDTQY
NA,TRBJ1-2,TRBV13,NA,ARVTRRTHSSGYT
NA,TRBJ2-2,TRBV7-8,TRBD2,ASSFKSGGGGELF
NA,TRBJ1-1,TRBV5-8,TRBD1,ASSLYGTGNTEAF
NA,TRBJ1-5,TRBV10-3,TRBD1,AIGGQGSNQPQH
NA,TRBJ2-7,TRBV6-5,NA,ASREVFPTH
NA,TRBJ2-5,TRBV6-2/TRBV6-3,NA,ASSYRTYNRYGETQY
NA,TRBJ2-1,TRBV3-1/TRBV3-2,NA,ASSQTNNEQF
NA,TRBJ2-7,TRBV4-2,NA,ASSQGPGSAYEQY
NA,TRBJ1-1,TRBV29-1,TRBD1,SGKSGTAPTEAF
NA,TRBJ2-1,TRBV27,NA,ASSPQGGRGYNEQF
NA,TRBJ2-5,TRBV15,TRBD2,ATSRDRLAGVETQY
NA,TRBJ1-2,TRBV11-2,TRBD1,ASSSGQGPWAYGYT
NA,TRBJ1-2,TRBV27,NA,ASSLSWRNYGYT
NA,TRBJ1-4,TRBV5-4,NA,ASSPGTNEANEKLF
once,TRBJ1-1,TRBV7-2,NA,ASSYIPGGRGTEAF
NA,TRBJ1-5,TRBV24-1,TRBD1,ATSDLDRGPYQPQH
NA,TRBJ2-3,TRBV2,TRBD1,ASRARTGGITDTQY